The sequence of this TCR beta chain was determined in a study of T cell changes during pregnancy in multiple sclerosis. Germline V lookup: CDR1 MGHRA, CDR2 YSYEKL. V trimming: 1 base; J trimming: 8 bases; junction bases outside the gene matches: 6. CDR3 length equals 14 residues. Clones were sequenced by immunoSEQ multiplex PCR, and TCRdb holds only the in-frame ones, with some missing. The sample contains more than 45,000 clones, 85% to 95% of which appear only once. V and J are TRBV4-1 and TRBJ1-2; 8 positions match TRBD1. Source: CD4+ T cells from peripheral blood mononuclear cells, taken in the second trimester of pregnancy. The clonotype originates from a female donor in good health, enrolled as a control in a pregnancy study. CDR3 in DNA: TGCGCCAGCAGCCAAGCTTCAGGGGGCTACGGCTACACCTTC. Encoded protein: CASSQASGGYGYTF.